This T cell receptor (beta chain) was retrieved from a study of blood T cells in healthy people across ages. Every sample had a minimum of 6.5 million PBMCs isolated. Only a few counts were recorded for this clonotype. What it binds is not known. The germline CDR1 and CDR2 sequences are MGHRA and YSYEKL. This CDR3 is 15 amino acids long. V was shortened by 0 bases and J by 3 bases, with 9 bases between the two germline ends. Primers used in a second PCR of roughly 6 to 11 cycles were a sample-barcoded 5' primer and a J-beta primer mix. All cDNA molecules were each tagged by a template-switch adaptor with 12 random nucleotides. TCRdb reprocessed the 5' RACE reads with MiXCR, giving one entry per CDR3 protein. The sample has approximately 880,000 distinct CDR3 sequences, roughly 50% seen once. Study conclusions and caveats: Donor CMV status was unknown, possibly confounding expanded clonotype changes.

This TCR was sampled from a man aged 25 to 40 in good health. The chain recombines TRBV4-1 with TRBJ1-5; D is perhaps TRBD1 (5 bases). The sequenced sample consisted of blood. The CDR3 here is CASSQETDLNQPQHF. DNA for the CDR3: TGCGCCAGCAGCCAAGAGACAGATCTCAATCAGCCCCAGCATTTT.